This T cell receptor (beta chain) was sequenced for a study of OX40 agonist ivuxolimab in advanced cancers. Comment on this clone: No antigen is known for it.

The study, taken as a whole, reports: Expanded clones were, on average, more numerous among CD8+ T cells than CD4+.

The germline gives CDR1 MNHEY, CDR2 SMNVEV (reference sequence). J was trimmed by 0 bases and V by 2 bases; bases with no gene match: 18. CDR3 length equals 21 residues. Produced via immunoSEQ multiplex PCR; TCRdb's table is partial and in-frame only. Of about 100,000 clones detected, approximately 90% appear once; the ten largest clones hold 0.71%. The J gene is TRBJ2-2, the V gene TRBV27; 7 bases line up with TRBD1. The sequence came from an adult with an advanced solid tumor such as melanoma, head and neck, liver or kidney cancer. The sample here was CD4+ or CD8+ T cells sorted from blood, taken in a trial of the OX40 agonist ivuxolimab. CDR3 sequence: CASSLIGMGQFRHANTGELFF. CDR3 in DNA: TGTGCCAGCAGTTTAATCGGAATGGGACAGTTTAGACACGCGAACACCGGGGAGCTGTTTTTT.